Below, one T cell receptor beta chain is given with its context. The antigen it recognizes is unknown. Per-nucleotide qualities are absent, and no much larger clonotype sits a single base away. This sample was taken from a study of blood T cell repertoires in COVID-19 (TCRdb year 2020). In terms of the full investigation: Collaborator samples came from the United States, Italy and Spain and covered acute and convalescent phases of COVID-19. The material from the prospective study consisted of cDNA or gDNA derived from T cells, B-cell-depleted T cells, or PBMCs. Deeply sampled blood TCRbeta repertoires from subjects exposed to, actively infected with, or recovered from COVID-19 were included in the dataset. The repertoires were released in a freely available public database intended as a resource for research on the immune response to SARS-CoV-2. Samples came from the ongoing ImmuneRACE study (first 160 participants) plus 1,254 subjects from 6 global collaborators. A de-identified subject ID, COVID-19 status, age in years and sex were almost always included in the sample metadata. HLA class I and class II types, where available, came from metadata supplied by the sample provider rather than from assay-based typing.

Whole blood was collected in K2EDTA tubes by collaborating institutions according to the institutions' own protocols. Collaborator samples were shipped for TCRbeta analysis as frozen whole blood, isolated PBMCs, or DNA extracted from either sample type. TCRbeta CDR3 regions were amplified from genomic DNA using the immunoSEQ Assay, a bias-controlled multiplex PCR. As for how the authors treated the data: The number of nucleated cells in each sample was estimated from the amplification of reference gene primers within the assay. To quantify the absolute abundance of each unique TCRbeta CDR3 rearrangement, sequence reads were collapsed and filtered. Productive Simpson clonality was computed per sample as the square root of Simpson's diversity index over productive rearrangements. TCRdb stores this immuneACCESS table with in-frame sequences only. Part of the clones is absent; in the studies checked, under half of the shortfall reflects unresolved V genes, and no reason is known for the rest. V and J calls and clone size are those listed in that table; D and trimming were worked out from the DNA. The sample records 150,000 to 200,000 clones, approximately 87% of which are singletons. 3.5% to 4.5% of the sample goes to the ten largest clones.

General conclusions and limits of the study: Clinical and demographic metadata were provided uncurated, with the amount varying by source and participant.

Via the germline V gene, CDR1 is MNHEY and CDR2 SVGAGI. V sheds 5 bases and J sheds 0 bases, leaving 11 bases between their ends. The CDR3 has 14 amino acids, counting the end cysteine and phenylalanine. Only CDR3 DNA remains: 42 bases, in frame from the first base. Sequencing used peripheral blood. The TCR comes from a man aged 18 to 30 with active or convalescent COVID-19. The chain links TRBV6-5 with TRBJ2-7; a tentative D call is TRBD2 (6 bases match). The CDR3 region reads CASSPLASSYEQYF. DNA sequence: TGTGCCAGCAGTCCGCTAGCGAGCTCCTACGAGCAGTACTTC.